Shown below are 14 T cell receptor beta chains from a single sample sequenced in a study of CD8 T cells in ankylosing spondylitis. MiXCR was run by TCRdb on the 5' RACE reads, yielding one entry per CDR3 protein. The data show 300,000 to 350,000 distinct CDR3 sequences, less than 25% seen once. Material: blood, either unsorted or a sorted T cell fraction (not recorded which). These TCRs come from a female donor with ankylosing spondylitis or in good health (not recorded which).

This clonotype has only a few counts. This rearrangement joins TRBV20-1 to TRBJ2-1, with D possibly being TRBD2 (6 bases). Germline-derived CDR1 and CDR2 are DFQATT and SNEGSKA (reference sequence). The ends were cut back, 4 bases at V and 10 bases at J, with 14 bases in the middle. The CDR3 totals 12 residues. The CDR3 DNA reads as TGCAGTGCTACCCCACTAGCTCGCGAGCAGTTCTTC. Translation gives CSATPLAREQFF.

V is TRBV30 and J is TRBJ2-3; D is unclear. Germline assignment: CDR1 GTSNPN and CDR2 SVGIG (reference sequence). With 1 base removed from V and 12 bases from J, the gap between germline ends came to 11 bases. The CDR3 sequence is 11 residues long. CDR3 sequence reads: CAWSAADPQYF. CDR3 sequence (DNA): TGTGCCTGGAGTGCTGCGGACCCACAGTATTTT.

The rearrangement links TRBV6-2 or TRBV6-3 to TRBJ2-7; 10 positions agree with TRBD2. Per germline, CDR1 MNHEY and CDR2 SVGEGT. Trimming at V came to 5 bases and at J to 1 base, leaving 5 bases not matched to a gene. CDR3 length: 15 amino acids. The CDR3 spells CASSASGSQSYEQYF. In DNA form, the CDR3 reads TGTGCCAGCAGTGCTAGCGGGAGCCAGTCCTACGAGCAGTACTTC.

The chain employs TRBV12-3 or TRBV12-4 and TRBJ2-1; 13 bases are a match to TRBD2. The ends lost 0 bases at V and 7 bases at J; junction bases unmatched: 6. This CDR3 has 17 amino acids. The CDR3 DNA reads TGTGCCAGCAGTTTAGCCATACTAGCGGGAGGGCTGAATGAGCAGTTCTTC. It specifies CASSLAILAGGLNEQFF.

This clonotype came up a few times. The rearrangement uses TRBV5-5 and TRBJ2-7, with 11 positions matching TRBD2. The CDR3 loop spans 15 amino acids. Germline loops: CDR1 SGHKS, CDR2 YYEKEE (reference sequence). The junction had 9 bases not matched to a gene; V was cut back by 4 bases and J by 6 bases. CDR3 sequence (DNA): TGTGCCAGCAGCCCCCCCGGACTAGCGGGTGGCGAGCAGTACTTC. It encodes CASSPPGLAGGEQYF.

This clonotype was found many times. This chain links TRBV7-2 with TRBJ2-1; perhaps TRBD1 as D (6 bases). The CDR3 covers 15 residues. The germline gives CDR1 SGHTA, CDR2 FQGNSA. The V gene lost 5 bases and the J gene lost 0 bases, with 11 bases spanning the gap. CDR3 in amino acids: CASSGTSSSYNEQFF. The CDR3 coding sequence is TGTGCCAGCAGCGGGACATCGAGCTCCTACAATGAGCAGTTCTTC.

A few counts support this clonotype. The chain recombines TRBV6-1 with TRBJ2-2; 10 bases fit TRBD1. The CDR3 loop spans 15 amino acids. From germline, CDR1 is MNHNS and CDR2 SASEGT. With 4 bases clipped from V and 7 bases from J, the junction kept 6 bases outside the gene matches. The CDR3 coding sequence is TGTGCCAGCAGTGGACAGGGGGCTAGCGGCGGGGAGCTGTTTTTT. Translating it yields CASSGQGASGGELFF.

The chain combines TRBV12-3 or TRBV12-4 with TRBJ2-1; the D gene is possibly TRBD2 (6 bases). Trimming cost V 2 bases and J 0 bases, with 8 bases left between them. The CDR3 is 15 residues long. CDR3 protein: CASSLPGGSYNEQFF. The DNA for the CDR3 is TGTGCCAGCAGTTTACCCGGGGGCTCCTACAATGAGCAGTTCTTC.

This clonotype has just a few counts. The chain employs TRBV20-1 and TRBJ2-1; 7 bases match TRBD2. J was trimmed by 6 bases and V by 0 bases; bases with no gene match: 8. This CDR3 region has 15 residues. Germline loops: CDR1 DFQATT, CDR2 SNEGSKA (reference sequence). CDR3 sequence (DNA): TGCAGTGCTAGAGACCCAGCGGGGCCCCTCAATGAGCAGTTCTTC. It is translated as CSARDPAGPLNEQFF.

The chain links TRBV6-2 or TRBV6-3 to TRBJ2-2; no reliable D call. V lost 2 bases and J lost 4, with 11 bases in between. The CDR3 has 15 residues. Germline assignment: CDR1 MNHEY and CDR2 SVGEGT. The CDR3 nucleotides are TGTGCCAGCAGTTACGCTTCTATGACCACCGGGGAGCTGTTTTTT. This translates into CASSYASMTTGELFF.

This clonotype occurred a few times. The rearrangement links TRBV5-1 to TRBJ2-4; D might be TRBD2 (5 bases). The CDR3 sequence is 12 residues long. V was pared by 3 bases and J by 8 bases, with 9 bases between. Germline lookup yields CDR1 SGHRS and CDR2 YFSETQ. Here the CDR3 reads CASSSGSDIQYF. CDR3 sequence (DNA): TGCGCCAGCAGCTCTGGGAGCGACATTCAGTACTTC.

This clonotype was detected a few times. The rearrangement uses TRBV12-3 or TRBV12-4 and TRBJ1-3; D ambiguous. The CDR3 has 15 amino acids. Trimming took off 2 bases at V and 0 bases at J, with 8 bases between the two ends. The CDR3 sequence is CASSLTQSSGNTIYF. In nucleotides, the CDR3 is TGTGCCAGCAGTTTAACCCAGAGCTCTGGAAACACCATATATTTT.

The chain joins TRBV29-1 to TRBJ1-4; 10 bases fit TRBD1. V was clipped by 8 bases and J by 6 bases; unmatched bases: 3. Germline-derived CDR1 and CDR2 are SQVTM and ANQGSEA. This CDR3 has 12 amino acids. CDR3 sequence (DNA): TGCAGCACCGGACAGGGGGATGAAAAACTGTTTTTT. This translates into CSTGQGDEKLFF. Together with reference TRBV29-1 and TRBJ1-4, the CDR3 gives the full variable domain: SAVISQKPSRDICQRGTSLTIQCQVDSQVTMMFWYRQQPGQSLTLIATANQGSEATYESGFVIDKFPISRPNLTFSTLTVSNMSPEDSSIYLCSTGQGDEKLFFGSGTQLSVL.

The V and J genes are TRBV20-1 and TRBJ1-5; no clear D gene. The V gene's germline CDR1 is DFQATT and CDR2 SNEGSKA (reference sequence). V gave up 3 bases and J gave up 5 bases, with 5 bases separating them. The length of the CDR3 is 11 residues. CDR3: CSASLDQPQHF. The CDR3 nucleotides are TGCAGTGCTAGTTTAGATCAGCCCCAGCATTTT.